One sample yielded the 7 T cell receptor beta chains listed below, sequenced in a study of blood T cell repertoires in COVID-19. Method: immunoSEQ multiplex PCR; TCRdb's copy keeps in-frame clones and lacks some. Among some 190,000 clones listed, approximately 83% were seen once. The sample comprised peripheral blood. Receptor source: a human donor with active or convalescent COVID-19. The donor label of this sample is uncertain.

This chain joins TRBV27 and TRBJ2-3, with D possibly TRBD2 on 5 matching bases. V lost 3 bases, J lost 7 bases, and 14 bases lay in between. The CDR3 is 14 amino acids. The germline CDR1 and CDR2 sequences are MNHEY and SMNVEV (reference sequence). The CDR3 nucleotides read TGTGCCAGCAGTTTTTCCGGGATAACTAATACGCAGTATTTT. Amino acids: CASSFSGITNTQYF.

The chain employs TRBV27 and TRBJ2-3, with 12 bases that match TRBD2. The CDR3 extends over 16 amino acids. Germline CDR1 reads MNHEY; CDR2 reads SMNVEV (reference sequence). With 3 bases clipped from V and 3 bases from J, the junction kept 4 bases outside the gene matches. CDR3 DNA: TGTGCCAGCAGTTTTTCTAGCGGGGGGGGAACAGATACGCAGTATTTT. This sequence encodes CASSFSSGGGTDTQYF.

For the CDR3, the DNA is TGTGCCAGCTCTCCCAAGAACACCGGGGAGCTGTTTTTT. It translates to CASSPKNTGELFF. The rearrangement uses TRBV18 and TRBJ2-2, with unresolved D. Germline lookup yields CDR1 KGHSH and CDR2 LQKENI. Trimming took 6 bases from V and 1 from J, leaving 6 bases between them. This CDR3 comprises 13 residues. Supplemented by reference TRBV18 and TRBJ2-2, the full variable domain reads NAGVMQNPRHLVRRRGQEARLRCSPMKGHSHVYWYRQLPEEGLKFMVYLQKENIIDESGMPKERFSAEFPKEGPSILRIQQVVRGDSAAYFCASSPKNTGELFFGEGSRLTVL.

V is TRBV5-4 and J is TRBJ2-6, with TRBD1 as a possible D gene (6 bases). Trimming left V 6 bases short and J 2 bases short, with 21 bases between. Germline assignment: CDR1 SGHNT and CDR2 YYREEE (reference sequence). This CDR3 region has 18 residues. The CDR3 DNA reads as TGTGCCAGCACAGAACAAAGACAGGTGGGGGCTGGGGCCAACGTCCTGACTTTC. This sequence encodes CASTEQRQVGAGANVLTF. Full variable domain (missing parts from reference TRBV5-4 and TRBJ2-6): ETGVTQSPTHLIKTRGQQVTLRCSSQSGHNTVSWYQQALGQGPQFIFQYYREEENGRGNFPPRFSGLQFPNYSSELNVNALELDDSALYLCASTEQRQVGAGANVLTFGAGSRLTVL.

Written as DNA, the CDR3 is TGTGCCTGGAGCGATTCTCGGGGTCGAGAGACCCAGTACTTC. This encodes CAWSDSRGRETQYF. V and J are TRBV30 and TRBJ2-5; tentatively, D is TRBD2 (5 bases). The CDR3 runs to 14 residues. Germline V gene sequence: CDR1 GTSNPN, CDR2 SVGIG (reference sequence). Trimming took 3 bases from V and 4 from J, leaving 15 bases between them.

The chain's CDR3 is CASSIFSGSDTQYF. DNA for the CDR3: TGTGCCAGTAGTATTTTTAGCGGGAGCGATACGCAGTATTTT. The V and J genes are TRBV19 and TRBJ2-3, with 9 bases identical to TRBD2. Per germline, CDR1 LNHDA and CDR2 SQIVND (reference sequence). The CDR3 is made up of 14 amino acids. After removal of 3 bases from V and 6 bases from J, the junction contained 4 bases not matched to a gene. Supplemented by reference TRBV19 and TRBJ2-3, the full variable domain reads DGGITQSPKYLFRKEGQNVTLSCEQNLNHDAMYWYRQDPGQGLRLIYYSQIVNDFQKGDIAEGYSVSREKKESFPLTVTSAQKNPTAFYLCASSIFSGSDTQYFGPGTRLTVL.

The chain uses TRBV2 and TRBJ2-3; D unresolved. The CDR3 is 13 amino acids. Germline V gene data show CDR1 as SNHLY and CDR2 as FYNNEI. V was cut by 7 bases and J by 2 bases, with 10 bases left in between. DNA for the CDR3: TGTGCCAGCAATGCCGGGTTCACAGATACGCAGTATTTT. Amino acid sequence: CASNAGFTDTQYF.